The clone carrying this T cell receptor (beta chain) is large (0.1 to 1%) within its sample. Its matching antigen is unknown. The memory fraction was CD4+CD45RO+CD25- cells. Notes on the study in general: The TCR gene usage of tumor memory CD4+ T cells clustered together with blood and lymph node memory CD4+ cells and with lymph node naive CD4+ cells. Tumor Treg TCRs overlapped most with tumor naive CD4+ cells. Around 12% of tumor Treg sequences matched naive CD4+ cells.

Adaptor-ligated barcode primers were used to amplify TRBV12-4/TRBJ1-2 clonotypes. TCRdb re-derived calls from the multiplex PCR reads in MiXCR, one entry per CDR3 protein. Among 550 to 800 distinct CDR3 sequences, around a third were seen once, and the ten largest hold around 20%. Trimming shortened V by 1 base and J by 4 bases, and 13 bases separated the two germline ends. The CDR3 totals 15 residues. The TCR comes from a female donor with breast cancer. V usage is TRBV12-3 or TRBV12-4 and J usage is TRBJ1-2; D is undetermined. Source material: memory CD4+ T cells sorted from blood. Indicated subset: memory CD4+ T cells, CD4+CD45RO+CD25-. CDR3 protein: CASSLVGRSRYGYTF. DNA of the CDR3: TGTGCCAGCAGTTTAGTCGGGAGGTCGCGCTATGGCTACACCTTC.